This TCR beta chain was identified during a study of T cell repertoires in cytomegalovirus infection. Study background: An indication of both CMV infection and matching HLA type came from public TCR beta signatures.

From germline, CDR1 is SEHNR and CDR2 FQNEAQ (reference sequence). The V end lost 9 bases, the J end lost 0 bases, and 15 bases lay between the germline ends. The length of the CDR3 is 15 residues. Study-wide results and caveats: The response measured ex vivo was dominated by TCR beta clonotypes (HLA-C-restricted and CMV-specific). Carriers of CMV plus the relevant HLA were identified by cumulative public TCR beta family frequency.

TCRdb redid the calling of the reads with MiXCR, one entry per CDR3 protein. The sample yields roughly 640,000 distinct CDR3 sequences, approximately 24% seen once. As concerns this clonotype: The antigen is undetermined.

The sequence was collected from a human donor in good health (CMV status not recorded). Some clones in this sample may be carry-over from other donors' samples. Sequencing used CD8+ T cells from PBMCs. The chain is built from TRBV7-9 and TRBJ1-5, with D hard to call. CDR3 sequence reads: CASSSVAYSNQPQHF. CDR3 nucleotide sequence: TGTGCCAGTTCCAGCGTAGCATATAGCAATCAGCCCCAGCATTTT. Full variable domain (rest looked up from reference TRBV7-9 and TRBJ1-5): DTGVSQNPRHKITKRGQNVTFRCDPISEHNRLYWYRQTLGQGPEFLTYFQNEAQLEKSRLLSDRFSAERPKGSFSTLEIQRTEQGDSAMYLCASSSVAYSNQPQHFGDGTRLSIL.